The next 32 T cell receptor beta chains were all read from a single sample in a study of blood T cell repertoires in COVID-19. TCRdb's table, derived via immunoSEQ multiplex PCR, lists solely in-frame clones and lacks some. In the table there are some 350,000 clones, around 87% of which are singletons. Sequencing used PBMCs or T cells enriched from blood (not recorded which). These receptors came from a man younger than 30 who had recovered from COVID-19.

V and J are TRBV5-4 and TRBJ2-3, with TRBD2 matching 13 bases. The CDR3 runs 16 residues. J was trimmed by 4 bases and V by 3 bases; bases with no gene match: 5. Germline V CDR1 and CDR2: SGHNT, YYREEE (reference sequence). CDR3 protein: CASSWTSGRLPDTQYF. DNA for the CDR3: TGTGCCAGCAGCTGGACTAGCGGGAGATTACCAGATACGCAGTATTTT.

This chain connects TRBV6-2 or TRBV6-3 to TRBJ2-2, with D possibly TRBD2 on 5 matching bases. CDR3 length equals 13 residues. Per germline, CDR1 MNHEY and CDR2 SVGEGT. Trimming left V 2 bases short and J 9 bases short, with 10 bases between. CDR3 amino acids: CASSYGGRRELFF. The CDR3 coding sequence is TGTGCCAGCAGTTACGGCGGGCGGCGGGAGCTGTTTTTT.

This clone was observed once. CDR3 in amino acids: CASSAGPGETQYF. The DNA for the CDR3 is TGTGCCAGCTCAGCAGGGCCTGGAGAGACCCAGTACTTC. J is TRBJ2-5 and V is TRBV2, with D tentatively TRBD1 (5 bases). Germline V CDR1 and CDR2: SNHLY, FYNNEI. The CDR3 is 13 residues long. With 8 bases removed from V and 4 bases from J, the gap between germline ends came to 14 bases.

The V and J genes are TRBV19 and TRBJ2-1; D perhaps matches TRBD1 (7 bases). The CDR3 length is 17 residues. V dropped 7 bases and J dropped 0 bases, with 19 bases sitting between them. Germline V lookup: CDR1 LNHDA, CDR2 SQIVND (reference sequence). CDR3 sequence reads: CASTSGGGLSSYNEQFF. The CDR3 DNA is TGTGCCAGTACCTCCGGAGGGGGCCTTAGCTCCTACAATGAGCAGTTCTTC.

The CDR3 bases are TGTGCCAGCAGCCAAGAAGTCCAATCGGGGGAGCAGTACTTC. Translated, it gives CASSQEVQSGEQYF. V is TRBV14 and J is TRBJ2-7; D is perhaps TRBD2 (5 bases). Germline V gives CDR1 SGHDN, CDR2 FVKESK. This CDR3 contains 14 residues. V lost 0 bases, J lost 7 bases, and 13 bases lay in between.

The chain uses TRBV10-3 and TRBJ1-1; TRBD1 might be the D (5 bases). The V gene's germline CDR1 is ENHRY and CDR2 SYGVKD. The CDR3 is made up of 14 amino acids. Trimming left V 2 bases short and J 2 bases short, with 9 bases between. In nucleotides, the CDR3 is TGTGCCATCAGTGAGAGGCAGGGTAACACTGAAGCTTTCTTT. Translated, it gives CAISERQGNTEAFF.

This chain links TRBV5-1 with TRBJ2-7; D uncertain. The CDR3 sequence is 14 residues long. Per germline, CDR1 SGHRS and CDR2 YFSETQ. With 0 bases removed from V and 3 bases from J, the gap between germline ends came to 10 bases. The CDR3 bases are TGCGCCAGCAGCTTGGAACAGCCACACTACGAGCAGTACTTC. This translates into CASSLEQPHYEQYF.

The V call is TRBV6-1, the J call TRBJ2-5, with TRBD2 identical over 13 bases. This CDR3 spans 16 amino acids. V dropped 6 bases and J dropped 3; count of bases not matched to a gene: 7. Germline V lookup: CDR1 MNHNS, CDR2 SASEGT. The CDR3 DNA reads TGTGCCAGCAGGGAACTAGCGGGAGGGCGTGAAGAGACCCAGTACTTC. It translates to CASRELAGGREETQYF.

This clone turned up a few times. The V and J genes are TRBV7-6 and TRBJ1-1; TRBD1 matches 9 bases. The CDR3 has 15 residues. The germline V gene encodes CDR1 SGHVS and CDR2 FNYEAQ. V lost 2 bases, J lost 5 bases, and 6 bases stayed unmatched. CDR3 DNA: TGTGCCAGCAGCTTATCGACAGGGGGTACAACTGAAGCTTTCTTT. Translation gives CASSLSTGGTTEAFF.

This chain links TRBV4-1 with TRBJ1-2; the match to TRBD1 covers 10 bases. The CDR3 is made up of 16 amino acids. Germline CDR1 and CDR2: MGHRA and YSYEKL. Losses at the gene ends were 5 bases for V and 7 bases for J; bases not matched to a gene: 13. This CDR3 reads CASSTRTGTGDGGYTF. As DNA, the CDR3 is TGCGCCAGCAGCACTCGGACCGGGACAGGGGACGGTGGCTACACCTTC.

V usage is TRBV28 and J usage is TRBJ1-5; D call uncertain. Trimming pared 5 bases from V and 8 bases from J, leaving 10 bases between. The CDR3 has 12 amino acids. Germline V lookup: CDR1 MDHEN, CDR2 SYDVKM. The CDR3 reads CASSPLREPQHF. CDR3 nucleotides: TGTGCCAGCAGTCCCCTCCGGGAGCCCCAGCATTTT.

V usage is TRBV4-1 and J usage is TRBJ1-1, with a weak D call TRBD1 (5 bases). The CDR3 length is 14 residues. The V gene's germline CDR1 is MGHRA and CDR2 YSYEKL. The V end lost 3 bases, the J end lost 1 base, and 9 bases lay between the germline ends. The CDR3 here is CASSQIGQNTEAFF. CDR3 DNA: TGCGCCAGCAGCCAGATTGGACAGAACACTGAAGCTTTCTTT.

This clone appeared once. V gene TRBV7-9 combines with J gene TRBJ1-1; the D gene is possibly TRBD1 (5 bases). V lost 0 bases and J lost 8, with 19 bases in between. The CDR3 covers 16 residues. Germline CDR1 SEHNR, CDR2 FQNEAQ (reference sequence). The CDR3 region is CASSLASGRASLEAFF. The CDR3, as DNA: TGTGCCAGCAGCTTAGCCAGTGGCAGGGCATCGCTCGAAGCTTTCTTT.

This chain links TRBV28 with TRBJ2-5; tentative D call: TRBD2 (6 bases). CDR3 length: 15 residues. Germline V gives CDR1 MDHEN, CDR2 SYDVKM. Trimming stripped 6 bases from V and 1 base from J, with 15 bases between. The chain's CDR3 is CASRPGQAGQETQYF. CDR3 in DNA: TGTGCCAGCAGACCTGGGCAAGCGGGCCAAGAGACCCAGTACTTC.

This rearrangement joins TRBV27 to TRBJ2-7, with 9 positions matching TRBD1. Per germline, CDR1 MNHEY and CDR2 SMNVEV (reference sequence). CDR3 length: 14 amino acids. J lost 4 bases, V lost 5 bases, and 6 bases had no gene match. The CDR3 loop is CASSGGQGGYEQYF. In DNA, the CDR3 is TGTGCCAGCAGTGGGGGACAGGGAGGGTACGAGCAGTACTTC.

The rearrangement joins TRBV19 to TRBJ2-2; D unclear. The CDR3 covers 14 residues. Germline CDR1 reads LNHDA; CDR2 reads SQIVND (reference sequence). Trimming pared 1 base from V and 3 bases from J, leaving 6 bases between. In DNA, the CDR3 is TGTGCCAGTAGTATAGTAACGGACACCGGGGAGCTGTTTTTT. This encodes CASSIVTDTGELFF.

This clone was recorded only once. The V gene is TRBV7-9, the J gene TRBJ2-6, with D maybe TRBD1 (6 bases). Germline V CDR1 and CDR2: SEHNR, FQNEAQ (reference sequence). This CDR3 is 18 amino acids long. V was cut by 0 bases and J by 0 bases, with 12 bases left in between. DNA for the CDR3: TGTGCCAGCAGCTTAGCCCTGGGACAAGCCTCTGGGGCCAACGTCCTGACTTTC. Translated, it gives CASSLALGQASGANVLTF. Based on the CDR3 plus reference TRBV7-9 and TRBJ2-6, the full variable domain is DTGVSQNPRHKITKRGQNVTFRCDPISEHNRLYWYRQTLGQGPEFLTYFQNEAQLEKSRLLSDRFSAERPKGSFSTLEIQRTEQGDSAMYLCASSLALGQASGANVLTFGAGSRLTVL.

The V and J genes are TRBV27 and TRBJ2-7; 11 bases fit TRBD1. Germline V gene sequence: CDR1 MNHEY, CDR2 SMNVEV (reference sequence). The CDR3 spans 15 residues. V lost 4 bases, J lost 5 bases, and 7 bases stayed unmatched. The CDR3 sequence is CASSYHRTGGNEQYF. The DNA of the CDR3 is TGTGCCAGCAGTTATCATAGGACAGGGGGCAACGAGCAGTACTTC.

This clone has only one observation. The CDR3 DNA sequence: TGTGCCAGCAGCCCCCCCGGGTCCTCGGGTGTGAACATTCAGTACTTC. Protein: CASSPPGSSGVNIQYF. J is TRBJ2-4 and V is TRBV9; D call uncertain. In germline, CDR1 is SGDLS, CDR2 YYNGEE. The CDR3 totals 16 residues. V lost 4 bases and J 7 bases, leaving 21 bases between the germline ends.

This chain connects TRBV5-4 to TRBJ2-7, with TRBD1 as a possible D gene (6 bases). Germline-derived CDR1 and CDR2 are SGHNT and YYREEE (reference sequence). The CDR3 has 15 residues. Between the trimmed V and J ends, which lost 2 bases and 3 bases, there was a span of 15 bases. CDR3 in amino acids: CASSFGGQGYYEQYF. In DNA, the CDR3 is TGTGCCAGCAGCTTTGGTGGGCAGGGGTACTACGAGCAGTACTTC.

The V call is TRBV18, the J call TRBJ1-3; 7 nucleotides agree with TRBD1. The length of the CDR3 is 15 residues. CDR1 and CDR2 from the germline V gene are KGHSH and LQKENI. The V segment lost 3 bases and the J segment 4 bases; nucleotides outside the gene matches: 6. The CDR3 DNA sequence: TGTGCCAGCTCACCGACAGGGCTGGAGGGAAACACCATATATTTT. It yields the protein CASSPTGLEGNTIYF.

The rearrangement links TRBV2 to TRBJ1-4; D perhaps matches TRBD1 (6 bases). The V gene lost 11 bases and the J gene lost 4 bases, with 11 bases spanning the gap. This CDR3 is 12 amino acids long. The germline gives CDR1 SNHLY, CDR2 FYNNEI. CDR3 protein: CAVGQLNEKLFF. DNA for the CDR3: TGTGCCGTTGGACAGCTTAATGAAAAACTGTTTTTT.

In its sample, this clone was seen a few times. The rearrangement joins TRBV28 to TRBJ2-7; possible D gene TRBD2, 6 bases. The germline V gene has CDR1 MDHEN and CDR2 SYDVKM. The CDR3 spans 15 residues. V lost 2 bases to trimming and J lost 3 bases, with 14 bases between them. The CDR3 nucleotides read TGTGCCAGCAGTTTACCGGGACGGGAGATCTACGAGCAGTACTTC. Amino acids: CASSLPGREIYEQYF.

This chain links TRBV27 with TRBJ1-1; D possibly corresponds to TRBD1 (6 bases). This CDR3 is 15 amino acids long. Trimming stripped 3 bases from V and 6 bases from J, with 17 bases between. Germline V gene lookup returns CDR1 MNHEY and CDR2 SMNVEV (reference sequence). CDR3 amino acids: CASSFQGLRGAEAFF. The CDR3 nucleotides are TGTGCCAGCAGTTTTCAGGGGCTAAGGGGCGCTGAAGCTTTCTTT.

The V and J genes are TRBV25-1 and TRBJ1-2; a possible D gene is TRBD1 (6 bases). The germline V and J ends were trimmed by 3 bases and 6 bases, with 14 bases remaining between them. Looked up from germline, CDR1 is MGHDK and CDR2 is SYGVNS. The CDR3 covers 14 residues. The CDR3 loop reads CASSDVQGGNGYTF. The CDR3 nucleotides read TGTGCCAGCAGTGACGTACAGGGAGGGAATGGCTACACCTTC.

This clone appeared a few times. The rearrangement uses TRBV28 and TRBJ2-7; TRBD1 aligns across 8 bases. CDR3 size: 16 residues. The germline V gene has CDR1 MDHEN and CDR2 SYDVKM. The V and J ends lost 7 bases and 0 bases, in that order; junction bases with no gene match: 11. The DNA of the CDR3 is TGTGCCAGCACCATGATCGGACAGGGATCCTCCTACGAGCAGTACTTC. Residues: CASTMIGQGSSYEQYF.

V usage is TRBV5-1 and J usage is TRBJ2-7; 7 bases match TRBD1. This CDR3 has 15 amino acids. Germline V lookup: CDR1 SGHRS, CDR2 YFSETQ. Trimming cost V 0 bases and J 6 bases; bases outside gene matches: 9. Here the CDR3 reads CASSLEVTGNSEQYF. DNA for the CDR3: TGCGCCAGCAGCTTGGAGGTGACAGGGAACAGCGAGCAGTACTTC.

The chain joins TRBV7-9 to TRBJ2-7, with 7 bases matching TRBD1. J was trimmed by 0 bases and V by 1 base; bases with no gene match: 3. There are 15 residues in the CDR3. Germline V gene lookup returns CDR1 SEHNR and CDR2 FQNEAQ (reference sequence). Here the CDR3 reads CASSLGQGGSYEQYF. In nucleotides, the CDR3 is TGTGCCAGCAGCTTAGGACAGGGCGGCTCCTACGAGCAGTACTTC.

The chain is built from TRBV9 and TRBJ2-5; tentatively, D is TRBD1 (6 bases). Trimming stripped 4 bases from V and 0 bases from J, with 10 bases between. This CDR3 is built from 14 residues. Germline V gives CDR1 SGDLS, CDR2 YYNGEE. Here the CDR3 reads CASSITGYQETQYF. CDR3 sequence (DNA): TGTGCCAGCAGCATCACAGGGTACCAAGAGACCCAGTACTTC.

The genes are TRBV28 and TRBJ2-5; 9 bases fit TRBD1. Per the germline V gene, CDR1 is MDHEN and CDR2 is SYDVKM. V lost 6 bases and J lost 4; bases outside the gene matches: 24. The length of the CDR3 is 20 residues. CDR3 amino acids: CASSPGTGRGQGQKRETQYF. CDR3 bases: TGTGCCAGCAGCCCCGGGACAGGGAGGGGTCAAGGCCAGAAGAGAGAGACCCAGTACTTC.

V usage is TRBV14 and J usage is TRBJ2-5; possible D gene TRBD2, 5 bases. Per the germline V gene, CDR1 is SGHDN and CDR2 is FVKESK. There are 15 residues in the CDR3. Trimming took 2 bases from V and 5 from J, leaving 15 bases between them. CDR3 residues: CASSQWGAGGETQYF. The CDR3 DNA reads TGTGCCAGCAGCCAATGGGGAGCAGGCGGGGAGACCCAGTACTTC.

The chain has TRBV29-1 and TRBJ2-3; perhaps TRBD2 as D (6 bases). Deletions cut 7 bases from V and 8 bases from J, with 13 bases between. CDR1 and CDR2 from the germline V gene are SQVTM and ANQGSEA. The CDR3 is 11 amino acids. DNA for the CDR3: TGCAGCGCAATCTCGGGGGTTACGCAGTATTTT. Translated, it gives CSAISGVTQYF.